The entry that follows covers one TCR beta chain sequence. The antigen is undetermined. Clones were read by immunoSEQ multiplex PCR, and TCRdb kept only the in-frame ones, dropping some. The data contain about 100,000 clones, approximately 93% of them singletons. The data are from a study of Tregs in tolerant kidney transplant recipients. The nonmyeloablative bone marrow transplants came from related graft donors, with transient mixed chimerism. Unstimulated regulatory T cells (CD4+CD25+CD127-), CD4+CD25- non-regulatory cells, CD4 and CD8 cells were FACS-sorted from thawed PBMCs. Study results and caveats: In tolerant patients, donor-specific Tregs outgrew total Tregs, suggesting antigen-driven expansion. Activated donor B cell expansion appeared to reveal the most relevant donor-specific TCRbeta repertoire.

Trimming pared 5 bases from V and 9 bases from J, leaving 23 bases between. Germline V gives CDR1 SGHAT, CDR2 FQNNGV. The CDR3 extends over 16 amino acids. Material: CD4+ T cells from blood (PBMCs), obtained 12 months after the transplant. This clonotype was obtained from a human patient who received a combined kidney and bone marrow transplant. Some T cells here may be from the graft donor. The V call is TRBV11-2, the J call TRBJ2-1; possible D gene TRBD2, 5 bases. The CDR3 region is CASSPQTTKNGGEQFF. CDR3 in DNA: TGTGCCAGCAGCCCACAGACTACTAAAAACGGCGGTGAGCAGTTCTTC.